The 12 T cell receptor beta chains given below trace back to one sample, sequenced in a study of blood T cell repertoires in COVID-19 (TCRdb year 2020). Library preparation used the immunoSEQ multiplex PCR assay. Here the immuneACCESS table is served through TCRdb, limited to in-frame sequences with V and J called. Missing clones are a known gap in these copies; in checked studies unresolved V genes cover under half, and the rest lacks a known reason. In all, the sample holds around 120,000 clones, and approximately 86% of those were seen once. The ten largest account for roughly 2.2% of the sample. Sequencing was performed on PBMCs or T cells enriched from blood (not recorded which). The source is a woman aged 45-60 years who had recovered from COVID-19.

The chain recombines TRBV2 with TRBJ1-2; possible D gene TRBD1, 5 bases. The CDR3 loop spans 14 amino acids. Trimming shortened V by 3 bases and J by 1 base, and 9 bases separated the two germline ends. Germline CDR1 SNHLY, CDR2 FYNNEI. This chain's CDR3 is CASSEPRDNYGYTF. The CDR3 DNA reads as TGTGCCAGCAGTGAGCCCAGGGATAACTATGGCTACACCTTC.

The CDR3 sequence is CASTKSSYNEQFF. The CDR3 region has the DNA TGTGCCAGCACAAAGAGCTCCTACAATGAGCAGTTCTTC. This chain joins TRBV3-1 (or the pseudogene TRBV3-2) and TRBJ2-1; D is uncertain. Germline V gene sequence: CDR1 LGHDT, CDR2 YNNKEL (reference sequence). The V end was cut by 7 bases, the J end by 0 bases, with 7 bases between. The CDR3 covers 13 residues.

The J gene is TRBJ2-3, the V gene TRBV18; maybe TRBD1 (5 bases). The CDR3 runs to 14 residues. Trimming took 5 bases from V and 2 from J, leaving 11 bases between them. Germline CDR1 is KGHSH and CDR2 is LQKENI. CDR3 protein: CASSGQGLTDTQYF. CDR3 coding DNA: TGTGCCAGCTCAGGGCAGGGCCTCACAGATACGCAGTATTTT.

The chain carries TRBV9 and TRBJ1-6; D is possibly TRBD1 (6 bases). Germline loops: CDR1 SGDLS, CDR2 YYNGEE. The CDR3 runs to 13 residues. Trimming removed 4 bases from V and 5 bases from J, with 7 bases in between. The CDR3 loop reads CASSRTDNSPLHF. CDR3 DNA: TGTGCCAGCAGCAGGACAGATAATTCACCCCTCCACTTT.

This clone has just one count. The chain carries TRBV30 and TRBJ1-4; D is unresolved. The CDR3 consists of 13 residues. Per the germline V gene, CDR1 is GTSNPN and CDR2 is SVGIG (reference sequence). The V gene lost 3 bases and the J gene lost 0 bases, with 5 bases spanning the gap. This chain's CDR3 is CAWSQSTNEKLFF. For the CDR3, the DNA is TGTGCCTGGAGCCAGTCAACTAATGAAAAACTGTTTTTT.

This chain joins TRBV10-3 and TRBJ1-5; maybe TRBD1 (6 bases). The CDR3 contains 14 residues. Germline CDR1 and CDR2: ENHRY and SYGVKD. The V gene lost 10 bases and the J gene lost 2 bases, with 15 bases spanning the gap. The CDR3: CASRGAVGNQPQHF. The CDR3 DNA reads TGTGCCAGCCGGGGGGCTGTAGGCAATCAGCCCCAGCATTTT.

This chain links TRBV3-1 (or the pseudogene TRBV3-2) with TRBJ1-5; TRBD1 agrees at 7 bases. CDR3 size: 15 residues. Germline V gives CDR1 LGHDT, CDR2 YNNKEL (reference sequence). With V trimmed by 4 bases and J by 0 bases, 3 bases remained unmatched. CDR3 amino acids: CASSPQGGSNQPQHF. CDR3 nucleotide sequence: TGTGCCAGCAGCCCGCAGGGGGGTAGCAATCAGCCCCAGCATTTT.

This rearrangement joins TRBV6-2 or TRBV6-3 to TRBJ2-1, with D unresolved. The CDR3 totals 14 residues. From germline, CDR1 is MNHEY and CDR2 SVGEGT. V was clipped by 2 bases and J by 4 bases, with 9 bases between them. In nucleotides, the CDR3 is TGTGCCAGCAGTTACGTCGGTGTTTACAATGAGCAGTTCTTC. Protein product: CASSYVGVYNEQFF.

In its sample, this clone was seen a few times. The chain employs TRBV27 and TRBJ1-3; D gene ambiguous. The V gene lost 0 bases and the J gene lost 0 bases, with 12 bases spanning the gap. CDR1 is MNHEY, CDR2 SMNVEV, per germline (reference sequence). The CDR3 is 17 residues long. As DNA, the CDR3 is TGTGCCAGCAGTTTATCCTCCGCCGGGAGCTCTGGAAACACCATATATTTT. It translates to CASSLSSAGSSGNTIYF.

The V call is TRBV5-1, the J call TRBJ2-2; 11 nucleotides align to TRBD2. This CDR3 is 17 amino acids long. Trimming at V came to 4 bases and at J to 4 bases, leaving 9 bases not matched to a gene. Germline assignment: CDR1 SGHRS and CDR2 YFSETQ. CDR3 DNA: TGCGCCAGCAGCGTAACCATAGCGGGGGGGCCCACCGGGGAGCTGTTTTTT. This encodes CASSVTIAGGPTGELFF.

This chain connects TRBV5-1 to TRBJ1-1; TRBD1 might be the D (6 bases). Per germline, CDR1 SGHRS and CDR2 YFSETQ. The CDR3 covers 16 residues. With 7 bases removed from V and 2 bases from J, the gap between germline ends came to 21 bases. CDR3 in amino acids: CASGSIGDTGNTEAFF. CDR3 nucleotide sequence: TGCGCCAGCGGGAGTATTGGGGACACTGGAAACACTGAAGCTTTCTTT.

The CDR3 nucleotides read TGTGCCAGCAGCGTAGCCGGTTCACCCCTCCACTTT. Translation: CASSVAGSPLHF. The genes are TRBV9 and TRBJ1-6; unclear D gene. This CDR3 comprises 12 residues. V was clipped by 0 bases and J by 9 bases, with 4 bases between them. Germline V gives CDR1 SGDLS, CDR2 YYNGEE.